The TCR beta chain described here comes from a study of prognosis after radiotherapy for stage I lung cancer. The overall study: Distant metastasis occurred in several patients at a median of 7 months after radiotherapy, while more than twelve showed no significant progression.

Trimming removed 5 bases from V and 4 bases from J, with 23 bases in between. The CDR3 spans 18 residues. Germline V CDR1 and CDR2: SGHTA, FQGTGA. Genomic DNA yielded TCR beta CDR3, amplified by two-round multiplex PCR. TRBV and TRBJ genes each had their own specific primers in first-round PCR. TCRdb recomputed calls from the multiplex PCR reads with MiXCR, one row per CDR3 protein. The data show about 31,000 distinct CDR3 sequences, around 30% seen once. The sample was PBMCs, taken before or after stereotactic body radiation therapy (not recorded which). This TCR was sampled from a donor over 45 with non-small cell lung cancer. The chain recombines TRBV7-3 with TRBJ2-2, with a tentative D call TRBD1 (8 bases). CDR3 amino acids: CASSLDAGATGGTGELFF. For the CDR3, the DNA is TGTGCCAGCAGCCTTGATGCGGGGGCCACAGGGGGCACCGGGGAGCTGTTTTTT.